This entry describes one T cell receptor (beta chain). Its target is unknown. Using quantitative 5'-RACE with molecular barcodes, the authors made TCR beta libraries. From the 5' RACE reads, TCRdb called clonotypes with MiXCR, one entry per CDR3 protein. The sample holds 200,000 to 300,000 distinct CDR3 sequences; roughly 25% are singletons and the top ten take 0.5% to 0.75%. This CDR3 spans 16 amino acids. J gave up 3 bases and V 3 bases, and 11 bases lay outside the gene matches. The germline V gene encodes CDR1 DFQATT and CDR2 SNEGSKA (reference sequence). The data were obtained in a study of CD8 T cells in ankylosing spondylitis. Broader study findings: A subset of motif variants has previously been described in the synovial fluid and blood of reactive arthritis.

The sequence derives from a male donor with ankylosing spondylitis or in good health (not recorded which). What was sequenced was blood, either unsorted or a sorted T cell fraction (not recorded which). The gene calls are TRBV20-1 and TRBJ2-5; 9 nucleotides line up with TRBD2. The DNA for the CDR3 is TGCAGTGCTAGGGGTCTTAGCGGGGGAACTAAAGAGACCCAGTACTTC. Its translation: CSARGLSGGTKETQYF.